This entry is about one T cell receptor (beta chain). The antigen is undetermined. This specimen belongs to a study of blood T cells in healthy people across ages. With a J-beta primer mix and a sample-barcoded 5' primer, a second PCR ran roughly 6 to 11 cycles. TCRdb analysed the 5' RACE reads with MiXCR anew, one entry per CDR3 protein. The sample holds roughly 830,000 distinct CDR3 sequences, approximately 59% seen once. V lost 7 bases, J lost 4 bases, and 16 bases lay in between. Germline values: CDR1 MNHNS, CDR2 SASEGT. The CDR3 runs to 14 residues. Findings of the study overall: Strong correlation existed between TCR beta diversity and naive T cell percentage.

Donors were systemically healthy Caucasian individuals from Russia aged 6 to 90 years. Total RNA was extracted at no less than 6 micrograms per sample. The receptor comes from a man between 25 and 39 years old in good health. The rearrangement joins TRBV6-1 to TRBJ1-1; D is unclear. Source material: blood. Written as DNA, the CDR3 is TGTGCCAGCACCGGAGCGGGCGCGTCCACTGAAGCTTTCTTT. Encoded protein: CASTGAGASTEAFF.